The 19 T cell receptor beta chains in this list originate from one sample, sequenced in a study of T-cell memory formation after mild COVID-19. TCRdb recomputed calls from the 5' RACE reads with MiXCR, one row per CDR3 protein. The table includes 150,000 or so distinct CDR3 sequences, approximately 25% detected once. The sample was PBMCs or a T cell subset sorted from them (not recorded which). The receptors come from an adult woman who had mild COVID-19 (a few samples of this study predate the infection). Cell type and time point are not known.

The CDR3 protein is CASSPRTGTGELFF. CDR3 bases: TGTGCCAGCAGTCCCCGGACGGGCACCGGGGAGCTGTTTTTT. This sequence joins TRBV27 and TRBJ2-2, with no clear D. Germline V CDR1 and CDR2: MNHEY, SMNVEV (reference sequence). The CDR3 is 14 amino acids. The V gene lost 5 bases and the J gene lost 4 bases, with 11 bases spanning the gap.

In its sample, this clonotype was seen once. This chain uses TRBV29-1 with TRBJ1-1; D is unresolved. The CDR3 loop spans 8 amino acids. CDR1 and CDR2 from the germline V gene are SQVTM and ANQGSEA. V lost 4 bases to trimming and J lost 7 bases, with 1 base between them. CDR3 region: CSVGEAFF. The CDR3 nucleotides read TGCAGCGTTGGTGAAGCTTTCTTT.

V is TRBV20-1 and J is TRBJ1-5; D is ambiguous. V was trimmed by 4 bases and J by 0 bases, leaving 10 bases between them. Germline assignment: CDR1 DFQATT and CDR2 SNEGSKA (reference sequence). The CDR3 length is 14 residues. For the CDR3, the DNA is TGCAGTGCTAAACACCTGTATAGCAATCAGCCCCAGCATTTT. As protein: CSAKHLYSNQPQHF.

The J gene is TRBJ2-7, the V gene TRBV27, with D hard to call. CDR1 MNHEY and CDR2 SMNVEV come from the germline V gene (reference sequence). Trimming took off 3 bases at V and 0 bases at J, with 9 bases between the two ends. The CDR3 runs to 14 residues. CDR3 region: CASSFDASSYEQYF. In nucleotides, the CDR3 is TGTGCCAGCAGTTTCGACGCGAGCTCCTACGAGCAGTACTTC.

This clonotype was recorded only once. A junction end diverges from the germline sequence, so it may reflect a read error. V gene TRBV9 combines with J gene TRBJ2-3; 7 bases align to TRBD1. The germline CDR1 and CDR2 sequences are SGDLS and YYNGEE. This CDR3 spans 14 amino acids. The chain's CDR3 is CASTQDRPTDTKYF. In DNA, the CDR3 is TGTGCCAGCACCCAGGACAGGCCGACAGATACGAAGTATTTT. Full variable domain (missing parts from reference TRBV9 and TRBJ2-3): DSGVTQTPKHLITATGQRVTLRCSPRSGDLSVYWYQQSLDQGLQFLIQYYNGEERAKGNILERFSAQQFPDLHSELNLSSLELGDSALYFCASTQDRPTDTKYFGPGTRLTVL.

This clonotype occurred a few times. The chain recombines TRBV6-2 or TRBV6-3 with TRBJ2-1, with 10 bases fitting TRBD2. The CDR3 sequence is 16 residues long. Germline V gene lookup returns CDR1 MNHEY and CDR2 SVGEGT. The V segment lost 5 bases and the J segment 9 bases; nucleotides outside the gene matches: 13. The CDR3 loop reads CASSQTPSGRASEQFF. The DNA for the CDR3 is TGTGCCAGCAGTCAAACACCCAGCGGGAGGGCCAGTGAGCAGTTCTTC.

The CDR3 DNA sequence: TGCGCCAGCAGCTTGGGGGGACCAAGCTCCTACGAGCAGTACTTC. This encodes CASSLGGPSSYEQYF. This rearrangement joins TRBV5-1 to TRBJ2-7; D may correspond to TRBD1 or TRBD2 (5 bases each). The CDR3 length is 15 residues. Germline values: CDR1 SGHRS, CDR2 YFSETQ. The V gene lost 0 bases and the J gene lost 0 bases, with 10 bases spanning the gap.

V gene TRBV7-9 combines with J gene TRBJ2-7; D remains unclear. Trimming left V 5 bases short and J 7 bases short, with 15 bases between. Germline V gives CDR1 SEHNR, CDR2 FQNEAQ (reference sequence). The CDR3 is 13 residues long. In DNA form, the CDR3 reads TGTGCCAGCAGCCTCCGGTCGCCTTGGGAGCAGTACTTC. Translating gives CASSLRSPWEQYF.

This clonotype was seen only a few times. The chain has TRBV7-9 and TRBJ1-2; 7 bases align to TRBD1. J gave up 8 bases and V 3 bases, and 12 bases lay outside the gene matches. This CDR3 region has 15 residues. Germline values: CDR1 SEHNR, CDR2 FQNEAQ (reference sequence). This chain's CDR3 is CASSFGTDRPRGYTF. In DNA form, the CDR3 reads TGTGCCAGCAGCTTCGGGACAGACAGGCCGAGAGGCTACACCTTC.

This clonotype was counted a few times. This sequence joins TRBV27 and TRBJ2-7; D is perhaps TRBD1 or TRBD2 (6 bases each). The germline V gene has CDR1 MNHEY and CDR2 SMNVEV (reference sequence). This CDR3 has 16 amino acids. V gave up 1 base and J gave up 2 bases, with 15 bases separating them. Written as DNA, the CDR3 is TGTGCCAGCAGTTTATTACAGGAGGGGGGCACCTACGAGCAGTACTTC. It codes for CASSLLQEGGTYEQYF.

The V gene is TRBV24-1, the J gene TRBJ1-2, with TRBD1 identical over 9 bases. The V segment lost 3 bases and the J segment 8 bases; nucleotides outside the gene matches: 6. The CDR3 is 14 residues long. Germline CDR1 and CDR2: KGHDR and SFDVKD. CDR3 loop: CATSDTGGGEGYTF. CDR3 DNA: TGTGCCACCAGTGATACAGGGGGCGGAGAGGGCTACACCTTC.

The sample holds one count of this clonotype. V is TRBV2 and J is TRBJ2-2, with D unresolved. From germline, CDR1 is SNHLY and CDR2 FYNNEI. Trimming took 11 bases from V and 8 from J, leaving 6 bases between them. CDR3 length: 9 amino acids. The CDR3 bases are TGTGCCCGTCGTGGGGAGCTGTTTTTT. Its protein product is CARRGELFF.

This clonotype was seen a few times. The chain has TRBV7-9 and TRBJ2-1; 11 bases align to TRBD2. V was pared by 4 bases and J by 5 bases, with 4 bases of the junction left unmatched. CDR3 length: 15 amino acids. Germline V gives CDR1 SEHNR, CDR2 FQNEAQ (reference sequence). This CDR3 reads CASSSVGLADNEQFF. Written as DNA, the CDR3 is TGTGCCAGCAGCTCAGTGGGACTAGCGGACAATGAGCAGTTCTTC.

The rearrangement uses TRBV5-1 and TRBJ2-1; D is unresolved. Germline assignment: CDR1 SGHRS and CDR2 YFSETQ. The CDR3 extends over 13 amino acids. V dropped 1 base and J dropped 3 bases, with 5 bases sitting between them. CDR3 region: CASSLPRYNEQFF. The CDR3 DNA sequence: TGCGCCAGCAGCTTGCCCCGCTACAATGAGCAGTTCTTC.

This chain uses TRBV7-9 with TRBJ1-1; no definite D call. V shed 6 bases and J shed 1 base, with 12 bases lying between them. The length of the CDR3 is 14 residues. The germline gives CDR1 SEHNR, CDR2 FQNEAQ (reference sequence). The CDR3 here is CASRHNRRNTEAFF. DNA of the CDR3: TGTGCCAGCAGACATAACCGGAGGAACACTGAAGCTTTCTTT.

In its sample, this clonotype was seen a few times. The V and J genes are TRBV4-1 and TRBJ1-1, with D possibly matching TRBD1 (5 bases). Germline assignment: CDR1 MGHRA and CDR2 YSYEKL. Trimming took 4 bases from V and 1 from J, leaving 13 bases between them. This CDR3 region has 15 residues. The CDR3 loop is CASSPAVGENTEAFF. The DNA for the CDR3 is TGCGCCAGCAGCCCCGCTGTGGGGGAGAACACTGAAGCTTTCTTT.

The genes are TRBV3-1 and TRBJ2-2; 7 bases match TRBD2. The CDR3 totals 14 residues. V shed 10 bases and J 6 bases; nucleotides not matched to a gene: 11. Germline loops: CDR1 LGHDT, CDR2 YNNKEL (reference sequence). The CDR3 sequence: CATGSGMFPGELFF. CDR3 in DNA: TGTGCCACAGGAAGCGGGATGTTCCCCGGGGAGCTGTTTTTT.

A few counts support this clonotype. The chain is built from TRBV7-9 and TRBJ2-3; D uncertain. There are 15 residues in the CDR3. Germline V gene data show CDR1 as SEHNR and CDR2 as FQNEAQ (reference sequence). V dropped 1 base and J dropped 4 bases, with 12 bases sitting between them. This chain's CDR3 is CASSLDLDWADTQYF. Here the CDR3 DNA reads TGTGCCAGCAGCTTAGACCTAGACTGGGCAGATACGCAGTATTTT. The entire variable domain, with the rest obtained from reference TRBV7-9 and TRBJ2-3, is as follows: DTGVSQNPRHKITKRGQNVTFRCDPISEHNRLYWYRQTLGQGPEFLTYFQNEAQLEKSRLLSDRFSAERPKGSFSTLEIQRTEQGDSAMYLCASSLDLDWADTQYFGPGTRLTVL.

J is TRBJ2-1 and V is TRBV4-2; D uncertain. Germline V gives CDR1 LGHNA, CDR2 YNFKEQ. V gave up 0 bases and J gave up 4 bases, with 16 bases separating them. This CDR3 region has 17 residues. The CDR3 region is CASSQDLRTRGYNEQFF. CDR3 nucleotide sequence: TGTGCCAGCAGCCAAGATCTACGGACCCGAGGTTACAATGAGCAGTTCTTC.